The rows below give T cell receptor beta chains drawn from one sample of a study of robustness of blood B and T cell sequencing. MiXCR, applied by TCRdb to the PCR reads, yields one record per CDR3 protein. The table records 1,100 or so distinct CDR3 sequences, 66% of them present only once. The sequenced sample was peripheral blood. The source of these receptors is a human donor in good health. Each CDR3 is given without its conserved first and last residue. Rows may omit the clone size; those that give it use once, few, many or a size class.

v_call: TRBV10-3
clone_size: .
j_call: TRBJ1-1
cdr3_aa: AISQGVNTEAF

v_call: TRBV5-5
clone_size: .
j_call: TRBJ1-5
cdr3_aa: ASSLGSHGGQPQH

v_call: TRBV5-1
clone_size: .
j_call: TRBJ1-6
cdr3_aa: ASSGEYNSPLH

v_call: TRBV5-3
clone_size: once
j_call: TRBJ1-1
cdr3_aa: ASTRELMTSNTEAF

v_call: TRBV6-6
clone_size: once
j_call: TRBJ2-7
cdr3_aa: ASSYTGLAGGRTYEQY

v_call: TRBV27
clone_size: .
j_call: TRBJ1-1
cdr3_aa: ASSLSHGVTEAF

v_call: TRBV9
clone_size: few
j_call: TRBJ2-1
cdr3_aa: ASSLLTGTGHNEQF

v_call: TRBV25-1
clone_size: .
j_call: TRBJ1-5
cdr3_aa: ASTHGGHQPQH

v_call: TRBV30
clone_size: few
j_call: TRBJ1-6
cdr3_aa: AWSVTMRGRGRVSPLH

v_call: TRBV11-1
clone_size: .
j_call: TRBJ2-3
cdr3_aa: ASSFVVEWGTDTQY

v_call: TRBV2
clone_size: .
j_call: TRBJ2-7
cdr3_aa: ASRRGGPSYEQY

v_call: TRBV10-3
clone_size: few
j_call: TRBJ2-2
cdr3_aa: AISTWGYGTGELF

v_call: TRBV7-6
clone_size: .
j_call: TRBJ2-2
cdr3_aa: ASSPAGGLLTGELF

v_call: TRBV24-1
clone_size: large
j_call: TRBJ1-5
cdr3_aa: ATSDCGPERICNQPQH

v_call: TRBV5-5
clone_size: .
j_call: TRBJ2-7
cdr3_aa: ASSLRTSGTYEQY

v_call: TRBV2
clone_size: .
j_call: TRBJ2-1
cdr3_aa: ASSDGQGDEQF

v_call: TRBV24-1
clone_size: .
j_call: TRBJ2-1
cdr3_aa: ATSSTGYNEQF

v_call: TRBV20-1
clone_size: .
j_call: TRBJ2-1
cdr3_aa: SARDMRGGYYYNEQF

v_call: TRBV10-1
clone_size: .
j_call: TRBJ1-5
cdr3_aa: ASSRTGFNQPQH

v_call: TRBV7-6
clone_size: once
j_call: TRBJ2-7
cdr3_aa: ASSLAAGGEQY

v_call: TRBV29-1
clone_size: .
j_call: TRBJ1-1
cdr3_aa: SVEGQGSTEAF

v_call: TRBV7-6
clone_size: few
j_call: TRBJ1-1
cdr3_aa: ASSSTPRGGGQNTEAF

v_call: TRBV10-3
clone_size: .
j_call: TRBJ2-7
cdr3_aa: AISGERSGLSYEQY

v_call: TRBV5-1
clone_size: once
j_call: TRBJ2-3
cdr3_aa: ASSLGLADADTQY

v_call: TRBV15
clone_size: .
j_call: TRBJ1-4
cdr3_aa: ATSRDAPERNEKLF

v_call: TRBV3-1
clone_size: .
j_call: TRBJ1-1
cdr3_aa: ASSHPGRNTEAF

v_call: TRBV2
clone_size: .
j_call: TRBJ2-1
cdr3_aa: ASSEELAAGISHEQF

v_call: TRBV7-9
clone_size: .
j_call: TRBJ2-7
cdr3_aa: ASSGRQSYEQY

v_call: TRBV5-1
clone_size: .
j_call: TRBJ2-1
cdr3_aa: ASSRFGGGGLNEQF

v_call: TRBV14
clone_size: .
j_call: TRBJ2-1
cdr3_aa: ASSHFHGGGTYNEQF

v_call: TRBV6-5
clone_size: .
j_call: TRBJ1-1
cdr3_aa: ASRRGAEAF

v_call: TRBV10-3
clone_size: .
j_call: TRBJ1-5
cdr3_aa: AISDWGPNQPQH

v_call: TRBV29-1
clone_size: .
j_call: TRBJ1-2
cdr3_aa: STVDRGRTFYGYT

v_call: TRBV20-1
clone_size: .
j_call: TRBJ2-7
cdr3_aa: SARDPGQGIQGYEQY

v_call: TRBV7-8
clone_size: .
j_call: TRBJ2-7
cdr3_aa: ASSGESYEQY

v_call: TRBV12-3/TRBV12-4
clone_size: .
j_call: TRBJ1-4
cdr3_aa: ASRQREEKLF

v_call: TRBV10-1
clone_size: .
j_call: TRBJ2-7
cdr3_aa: ASRRTSYEQY

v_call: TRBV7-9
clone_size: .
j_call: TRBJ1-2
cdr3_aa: ASSPNNYGYNYGYT

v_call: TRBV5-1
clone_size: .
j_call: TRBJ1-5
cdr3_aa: ASSLAGQGTQPQH

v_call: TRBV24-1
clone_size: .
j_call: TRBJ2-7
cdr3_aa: ATSDSRQGREQY

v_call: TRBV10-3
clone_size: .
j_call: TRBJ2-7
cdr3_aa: ATGTLFYEQY

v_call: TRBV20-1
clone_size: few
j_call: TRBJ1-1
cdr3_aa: SASTGREGAF

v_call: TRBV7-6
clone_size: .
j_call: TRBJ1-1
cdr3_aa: ASSSTGMMNTEAF

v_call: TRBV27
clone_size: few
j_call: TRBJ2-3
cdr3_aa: ASSWTSGGASTDTQY

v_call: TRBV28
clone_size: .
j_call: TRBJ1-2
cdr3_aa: ASSRITGGKGYGYT

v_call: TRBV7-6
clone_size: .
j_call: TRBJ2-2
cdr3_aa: ASSLEQLANTGELF

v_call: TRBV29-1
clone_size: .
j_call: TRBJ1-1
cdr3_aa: SVDPLAGVAEAF

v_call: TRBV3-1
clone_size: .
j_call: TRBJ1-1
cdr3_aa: ASSHQGPEAF

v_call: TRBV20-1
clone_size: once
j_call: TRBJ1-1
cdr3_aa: SASPGQGNTEAF

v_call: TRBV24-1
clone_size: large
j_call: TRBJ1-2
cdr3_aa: ASSDVRSNGYT

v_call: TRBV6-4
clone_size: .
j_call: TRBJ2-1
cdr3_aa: ASSDTDYNEQF

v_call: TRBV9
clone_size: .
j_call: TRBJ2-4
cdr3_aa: ASSVLPYTAAKNIQY

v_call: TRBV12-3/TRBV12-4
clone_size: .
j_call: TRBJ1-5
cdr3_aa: ASSPRDGKIKPQH

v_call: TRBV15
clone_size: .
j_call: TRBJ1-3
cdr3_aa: ATSRGTGTGGNTIY

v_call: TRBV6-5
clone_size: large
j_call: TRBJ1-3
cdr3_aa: ASSSVRSGNTIY